The entry below gives a single T cell receptor (beta chain) sequence along with its context. The data were obtained in a study of ipilimumab plus nivolumab after autologous stem cell transplantation. The repertoire was sequenced with immunoSEQ multiplex PCR; TCRdb's copy has only in-frame clones and lacks some. The table shows 12,000 or so clones, with 60% to 80% occurring only once. This CDR3 is 14 amino acids long. Trimming cost V 3 bases and J 4 bases; bases outside gene matches: 6. Germline loops: CDR1 SGHRS, CDR2 YFSETQ. The chain is built from TRBV5-1 and TRBJ1-1; TRBD1 matches 7 bases. The input for sequencing was PBMCs, taken in a trial of ipilimumab plus nivolumab as post-transplant consolidation. This clonotype was sampled from a male donor with multiple myeloma. The CDR3 reads CASSSDRVATEAFF. The CDR3 nucleotides read TGCGCCAGCAGCTCTGACAGGGTGGCCACTGAAGCTTTCTTT.